This T cell receptor (beta chain) was recorded in a study of T cell changes during pregnancy in multiple sclerosis. The ends lost 2 bases at V and 6 bases at J; junction bases unmatched: 7. This CDR3 has 14 amino acids. Germline V lookup: CDR1 MNHEY, CDR2 SMNVEV (reference sequence). Method: immunoSEQ multiplex PCR; TCRdb's copy keeps in-frame clones and lacks some. The sample has 50,000 to 65,000 clones; over 85% are singletons. This TCR was sampled from a female donor with multiple sclerosis, enrolled in a pregnancy study. The chain couples TRBV27 to TRBJ2-7, with 7 bases that match TRBD2. Sequencing used CD8+ T cells from peripheral blood mononuclear cells, obtained in the second trimester of pregnancy. In nucleotides, the CDR3 is TGTGCCAGCAGTTTACTCGGGGGGAAAACCGAGCAGTACTTC. As protein: CASSLLGGKTEQYF.